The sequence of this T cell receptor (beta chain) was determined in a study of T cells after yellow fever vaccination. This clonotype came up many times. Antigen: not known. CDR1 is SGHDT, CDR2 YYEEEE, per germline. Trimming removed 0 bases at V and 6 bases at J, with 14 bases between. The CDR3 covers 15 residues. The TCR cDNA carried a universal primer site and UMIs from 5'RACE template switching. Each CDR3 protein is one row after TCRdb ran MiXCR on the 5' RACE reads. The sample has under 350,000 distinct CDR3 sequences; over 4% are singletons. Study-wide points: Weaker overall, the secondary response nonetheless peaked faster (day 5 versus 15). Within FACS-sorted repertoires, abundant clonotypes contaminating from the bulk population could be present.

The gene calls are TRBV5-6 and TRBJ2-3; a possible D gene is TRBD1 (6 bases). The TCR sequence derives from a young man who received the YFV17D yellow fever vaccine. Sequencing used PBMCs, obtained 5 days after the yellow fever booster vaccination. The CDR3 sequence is CASSLVGAHGDTQYF. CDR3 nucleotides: TGTGCCAGCAGCTTGGTGGGGGCGCACGGGGATACGCAGTATTTT.